This T cell receptor (beta chain) was retrieved from a study of cytomegalovirus exposure and HLA in healthy donors. This clone has a handful of counts. Its antigen is currently unknown. The primer mix had 60 Vbeta and 13 Jbeta primers. Generated by immunoSEQ multiplex PCR, the TCRdb table keeps only in-frame clones and is missing some. The sample yields around 32,000 clones, 44% seen once. This CDR3 contains 16 residues. V lost 1 base to trimming and J lost 5 bases; unmatched junction nucleotides: 10. Looked up from germline, CDR1 is SGHTA and CDR2 is FQGNSA. Study-wide points: Reported performance of the classifier showed diagnosis of cytomegalovirus status with high specificity and sensitivity. When a later analysis was performed, an Asian-associated ancestry cluster reportedly had fewer N-insertions than the roughly 640-donor mean. There was a cluster of highly shared sequence variants that was likely a sequencing artifact.

The chain recombines TRBV7-2 with TRBJ2-7; 8 bases map to TRBD1. Sequenced: PBMCs. The origin of this receptor is a woman aged 45 to 65 in good health and CMV-seronegative. The CDR3 loop is CASSLGPGQERNEQYF. CDR3 DNA: TGTGCCAGCAGCTTAGGTCCGGGACAGGAACGGAACGAGCAGTACTTC. Full variable domain (outside the CDR3, taken from reference TRBV7-2 and TRBJ2-7): GAGVSQSPSNKVTEKGKDVELRCDPISGHTALYWYRQSLGQGLEFLIYFQGNSAPDKSGLPSDRFSAERTGGSVSTLTIQRTQQEDSAVYLCASSLGPGQERNEQYFGPGTRLTVT.